Given below is one T cell receptor (beta chain) in context. It has no known antigen specificity. No base quality values were provided; no much bigger clone lies one nucleotide off. From the germline V gene, CDR1 is SGHRS and CDR2 is YFSETQ. The CDR3 numbers 14 residues from cysteine through phenylalanine. Here the CDR3 DNA is all that survives: 42 bases in frame from base 1. Cut back by 6 bases and 0 bases, the V and J ends lie 12 bases apart. The source of the sample is a study of blood T cell repertoires in COVID-19 (TCRdb year 2020). As for the study more broadly: Collaborator samples came from the United States, Italy and Spain and covered acute and convalescent phases of COVID-19. The material from the prospective study consisted of cDNA or gDNA derived from T cells, B-cell-depleted T cells, or PBMCs. Subjects who had been exposed to COVID-19, were actively infected with it, or had recovered from it provided the deeply sampled blood TCRbeta repertoires that made up the dataset. The repertoires were released in a freely available public database intended as a resource for research on the immune response to SARS-CoV-2. The samples were drawn from the first 160 participants of the ongoing ImmuneRACE study and from 950 to 1,500 subjects provided by 6 global collaborators. The sample metadata nearly always contained a de-identified subject ID, COVID-19 status, age in years and sex. Where available, HLA class I and class II types were taken from metadata supplied by the sample provider and were not determined by assay-based typing. Overall results and qualifications from the work: The amount of clinical and demographic metadata varied by source and participant and was provided uncurated.

The immunoSEQ Assay, a bias-controlled multiplex PCR, was used to amplify TCRbeta CDR3 regions from genomic DNA. As for the authors' bioinformatics: The number of nucleated cells in each sample was estimated by amplification of reference gene primers within the assay. Sequence reads were collapsed and filtered to measure the absolute abundance of every unique TCRbeta CDR3 rearrangement. For each sample, productive Simpson clonality was calculated by taking the square root of Simpson's diversity index across productive rearrangements. TCRdb's version of the immuneACCESS table is confined to in-frame rearrangements and falls short of the full clone set. An unresolved V gene accounts for under half of the shortfall where checked; the remainder is of unknown origin. V and J calls plus clone size are reproduced from that table; the DNA served to infer D and trimming. This sample has 100,000 or so clones in its table, and 80% to 90% of those were observed once. Together, the top ten hold 32% of the sample.

Collaborating institutions collected whole blood in K2EDTA tubes following their own protocols. For TCRbeta analysis, collaborators shipped samples in one of three forms: frozen whole blood, isolated PBMCs, or DNA extracted from either of those sample types. The receptor was isolated from a woman of 80 years or more with acute or convalescent COVID-19. The sample consisted of peripheral blood. The rearrangement joined TRBV5-1 to TRBJ1-1; D gene: possibly TRBD1, on 6 matching bases. The CDR3 protein: CASKGTLMNTEAFF. The sequenced DNA: TGCGCCAGCAAGGGGACACTGATGAACACTGAAGCTTTCTTT.